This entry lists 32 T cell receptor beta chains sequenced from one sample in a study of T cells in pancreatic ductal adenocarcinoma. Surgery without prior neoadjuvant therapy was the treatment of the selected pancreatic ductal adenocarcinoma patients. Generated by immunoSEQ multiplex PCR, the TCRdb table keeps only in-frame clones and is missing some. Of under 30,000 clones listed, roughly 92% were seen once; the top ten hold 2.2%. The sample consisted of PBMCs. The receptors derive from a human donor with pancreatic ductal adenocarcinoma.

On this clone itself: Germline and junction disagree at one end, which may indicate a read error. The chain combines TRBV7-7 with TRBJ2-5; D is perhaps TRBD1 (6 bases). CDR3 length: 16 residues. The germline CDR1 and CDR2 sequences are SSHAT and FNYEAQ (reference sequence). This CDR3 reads CASSPGTRSLRETQYF. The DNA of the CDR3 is TGTGCTAGCAGCCCGGGGACACGGAGCCTTCGAGAGACCCAGTACTTC. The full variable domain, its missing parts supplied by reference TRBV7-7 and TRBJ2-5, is GAGVSQSPRYKVTKRGQDVTLRCDPISSHATLYWYQQALGQGPEFLTYFNYEAQPDKSGLPSDRFSAERPEGSISTLTIQRTEQRDSAMYRCASSPGTRSLRETQYFGPGTRLLVL.

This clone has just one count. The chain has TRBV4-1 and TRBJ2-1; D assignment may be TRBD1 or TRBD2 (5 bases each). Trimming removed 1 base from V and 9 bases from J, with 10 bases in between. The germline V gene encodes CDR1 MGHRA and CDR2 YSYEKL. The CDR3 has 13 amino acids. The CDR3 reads CASSQGIGGEQFF. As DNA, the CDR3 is TGCGCCAGCAGCCAAGGAATTGGGGGTGAGCAGTTCTTC.

The chain's CDR3 is CASSRDRTHTDTQYF. In DNA, the CDR3 is TGTGCCAGCAGCCGGGACAGAACACACACAGATACGCAGTATTTT. V is TRBV7-2 and J is TRBJ2-3; 7 nucleotides line up with TRBD1. Germline V gene sequence: CDR1 SGHTA, CDR2 FQGNSA. The V segment lost 5 bases and the J segment 2 bases; nucleotides outside the gene matches: 7. The CDR3 runs to 15 residues.

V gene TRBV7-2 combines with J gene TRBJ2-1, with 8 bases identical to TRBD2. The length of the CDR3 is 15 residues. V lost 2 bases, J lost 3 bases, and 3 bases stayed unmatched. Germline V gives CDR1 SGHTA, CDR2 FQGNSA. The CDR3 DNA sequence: TGTGCCAGCAGCTTACGGGGGGGAGTCTACAATGAGCAGTTCTTC. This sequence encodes CASSLRGGVYNEQFF.

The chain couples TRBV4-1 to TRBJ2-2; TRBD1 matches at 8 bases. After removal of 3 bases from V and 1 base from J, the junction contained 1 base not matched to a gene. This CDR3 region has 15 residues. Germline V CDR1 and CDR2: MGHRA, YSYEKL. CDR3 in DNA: TGCGCCAGCAGCCACGGACAGGGGAACACCGGGGAGCTGTTTTTT. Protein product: CASSHGQGNTGELFF.

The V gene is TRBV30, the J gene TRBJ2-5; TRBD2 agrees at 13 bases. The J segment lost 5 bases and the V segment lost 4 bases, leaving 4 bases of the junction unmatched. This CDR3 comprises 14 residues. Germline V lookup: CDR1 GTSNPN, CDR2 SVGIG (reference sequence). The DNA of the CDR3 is TGTGCCTGGACACTAGCGGGAGGGCCGGAGACCCAGTACTTC. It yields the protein CAWTLAGGPETQYF.

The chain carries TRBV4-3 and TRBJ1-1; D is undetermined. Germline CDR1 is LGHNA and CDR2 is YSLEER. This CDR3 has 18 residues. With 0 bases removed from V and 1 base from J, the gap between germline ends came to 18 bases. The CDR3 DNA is TGCGCCAGCAGCCAAGATAACCCCAGGACCCGGGCGAACACTGAAGCTTTCTTT. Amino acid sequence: CASSQDNPRTRANTEAFF.

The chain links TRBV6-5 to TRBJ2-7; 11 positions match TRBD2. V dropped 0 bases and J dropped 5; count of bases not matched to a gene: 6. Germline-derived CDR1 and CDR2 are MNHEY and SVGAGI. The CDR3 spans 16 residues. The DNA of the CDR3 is TGTGCCAGCAGTTACTCGGCTAGCGGGAGGTTTGACGAGCAGTACTTC. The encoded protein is CASSYSASGRFDEQYF.

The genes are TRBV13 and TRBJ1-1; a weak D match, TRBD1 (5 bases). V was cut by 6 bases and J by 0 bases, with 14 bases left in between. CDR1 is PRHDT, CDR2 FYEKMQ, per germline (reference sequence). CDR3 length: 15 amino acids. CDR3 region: CASRDRGHMNTEAFF. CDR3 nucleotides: TGTGCCAGCAGGGACCGGGGCCATATGAACACTGAAGCTTTCTTT.

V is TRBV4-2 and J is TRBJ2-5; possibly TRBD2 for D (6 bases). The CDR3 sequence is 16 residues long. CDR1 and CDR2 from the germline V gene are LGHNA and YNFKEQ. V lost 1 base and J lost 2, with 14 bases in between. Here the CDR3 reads CASSQGPAGFQETQYF. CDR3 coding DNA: TGTGCCAGCAGCCAAGGTCCAGCGGGCTTTCAAGAGACCCAGTACTTC.

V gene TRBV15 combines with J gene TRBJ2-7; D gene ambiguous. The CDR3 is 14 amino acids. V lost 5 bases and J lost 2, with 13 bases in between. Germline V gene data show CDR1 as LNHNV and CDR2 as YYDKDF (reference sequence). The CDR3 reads CATSPTPTTYEQYF. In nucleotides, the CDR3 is TGTGCCACCAGCCCCACCCCAACAACCTACGAGCAGTACTTC.

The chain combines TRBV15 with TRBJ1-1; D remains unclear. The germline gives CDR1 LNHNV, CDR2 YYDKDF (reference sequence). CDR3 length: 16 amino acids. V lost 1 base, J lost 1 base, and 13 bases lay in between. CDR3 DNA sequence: TGTGCCACCAGCAGAGGGTCGGCTCCGGGGAACACTGAAGCTTTCTTT. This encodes CATSRGSAPGNTEAFF.

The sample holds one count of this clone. The CDR3 coding sequence is TGTGCCAGCAGCTTGATGGGACTCGTCAAAACAGATACGCAGTATTTT. It specifies CASSLMGLVKTDTQYF. The V and J genes are TRBV5-4 and TRBJ2-3; tentatively, D is TRBD2 (6 bases). There are 16 residues in the CDR3. CDR1 is SGHNT and CDR2 is YYREEE in the germline V gene (reference sequence). Trimming pared 1 base from V and 3 bases from J, leaving 15 bases between.

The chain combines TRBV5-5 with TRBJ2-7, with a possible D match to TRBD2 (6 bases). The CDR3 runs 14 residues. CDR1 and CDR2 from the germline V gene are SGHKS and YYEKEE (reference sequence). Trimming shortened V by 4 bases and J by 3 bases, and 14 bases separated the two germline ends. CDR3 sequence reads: CASSPGEEHYEQYF. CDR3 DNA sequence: TGTGCCAGCAGCCCCGGGGAGGAACACTACGAGCAGTACTTC.

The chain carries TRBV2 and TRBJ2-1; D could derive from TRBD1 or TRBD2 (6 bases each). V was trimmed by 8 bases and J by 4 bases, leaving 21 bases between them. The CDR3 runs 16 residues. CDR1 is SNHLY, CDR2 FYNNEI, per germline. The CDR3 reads CASESEEQGLYNEQFF. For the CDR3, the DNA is TGTGCCAGCGAAAGCGAAGAACAGGGACTTTACAATGAGCAGTTCTTC.

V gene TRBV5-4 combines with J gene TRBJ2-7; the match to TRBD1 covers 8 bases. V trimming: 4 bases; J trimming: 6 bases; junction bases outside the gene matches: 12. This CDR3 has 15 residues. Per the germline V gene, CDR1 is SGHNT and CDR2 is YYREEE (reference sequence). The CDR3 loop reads CASSQDETGEIEQYF. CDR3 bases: TGTGCCAGCAGCCAAGATGAGACAGGGGAGATCGAGCAGTACTTC.

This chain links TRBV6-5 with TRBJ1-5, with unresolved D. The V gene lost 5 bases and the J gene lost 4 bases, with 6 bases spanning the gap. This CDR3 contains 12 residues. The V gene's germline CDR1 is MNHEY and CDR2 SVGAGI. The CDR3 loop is CASSEGNQPQHF. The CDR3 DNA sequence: TGTGCCAGCAGTGAAGGGAATCAGCCCCAGCATTTT.

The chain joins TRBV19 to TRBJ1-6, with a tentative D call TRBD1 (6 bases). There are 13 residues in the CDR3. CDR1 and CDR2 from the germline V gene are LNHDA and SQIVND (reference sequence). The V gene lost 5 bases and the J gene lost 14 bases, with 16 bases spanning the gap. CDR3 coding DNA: TGTGCCAGTAGTTACCCGGACAGTTTGGCCCTCCACTTT. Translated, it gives CASSYPDSLALHF.

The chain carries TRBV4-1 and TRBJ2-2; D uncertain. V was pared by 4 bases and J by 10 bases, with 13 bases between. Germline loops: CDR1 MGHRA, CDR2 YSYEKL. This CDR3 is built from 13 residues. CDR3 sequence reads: CASSPRFGEELFF. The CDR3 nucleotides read TGCGCCAGCAGCCCCAGATTCGGAGAGGAGCTGTTTTTT.

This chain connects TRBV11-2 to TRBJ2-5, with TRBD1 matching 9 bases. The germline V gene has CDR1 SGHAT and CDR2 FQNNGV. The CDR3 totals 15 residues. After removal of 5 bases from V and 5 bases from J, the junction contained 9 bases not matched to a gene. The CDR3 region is CASSGIAGTGETQYF. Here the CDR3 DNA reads TGTGCCAGCAGCGGTATTGCCGGGACAGGGGAGACCCAGTACTTC. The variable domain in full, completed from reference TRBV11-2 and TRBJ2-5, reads EAGVAQSPRYKIIEKRQSVAFWCNPISGHATLYWYQQILGQGPKLLIQFQNNGVVDDSQLPKDRFSAERLKGVDSTLKIQPAKLEDSAVYLCASSGIAGTGETQYFGPGTRLLVL.

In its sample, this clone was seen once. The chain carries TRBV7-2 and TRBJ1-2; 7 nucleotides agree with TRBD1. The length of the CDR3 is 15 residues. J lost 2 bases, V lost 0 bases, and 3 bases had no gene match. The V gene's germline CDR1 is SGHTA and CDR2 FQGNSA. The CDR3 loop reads CASSLARQGNYGYTF. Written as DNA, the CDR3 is TGTGCCAGCAGCTTAGCGCGACAGGGAAACTATGGCTACACCTTC.

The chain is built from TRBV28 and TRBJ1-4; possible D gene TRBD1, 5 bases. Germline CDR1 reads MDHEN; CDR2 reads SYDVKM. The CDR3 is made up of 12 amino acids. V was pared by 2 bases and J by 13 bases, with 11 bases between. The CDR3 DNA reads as TGTGCCAGCAGTTTACTTCAGGGCGGACTGTTTTTT. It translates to CASSLLQGGLFF.

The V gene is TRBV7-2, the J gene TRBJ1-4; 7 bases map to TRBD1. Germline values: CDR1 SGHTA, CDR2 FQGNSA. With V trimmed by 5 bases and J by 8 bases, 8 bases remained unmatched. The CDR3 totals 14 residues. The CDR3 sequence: CASSLGGAGEKLFF. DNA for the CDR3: TGTGCCAGCAGCCTAGGGGGCGCAGGGGAAAAACTGTTTTTT.

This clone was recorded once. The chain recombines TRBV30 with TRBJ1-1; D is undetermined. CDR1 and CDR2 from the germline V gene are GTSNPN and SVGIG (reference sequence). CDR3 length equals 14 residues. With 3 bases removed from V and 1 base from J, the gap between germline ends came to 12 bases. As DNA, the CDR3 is TGTGCCTGGAGACCCGGACCGAGGAACACTGAAGCTTTCTTT. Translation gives CAWRPGPRNTEAFF.

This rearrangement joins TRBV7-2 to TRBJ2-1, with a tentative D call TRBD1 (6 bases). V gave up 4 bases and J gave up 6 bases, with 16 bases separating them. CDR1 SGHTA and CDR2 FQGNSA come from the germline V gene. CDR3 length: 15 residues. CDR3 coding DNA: TGTGCCAGCAGCTCGCAACGGACAGTGGTCAATGAGCAGTTCTTC. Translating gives CASSSQRTVVNEQFF.

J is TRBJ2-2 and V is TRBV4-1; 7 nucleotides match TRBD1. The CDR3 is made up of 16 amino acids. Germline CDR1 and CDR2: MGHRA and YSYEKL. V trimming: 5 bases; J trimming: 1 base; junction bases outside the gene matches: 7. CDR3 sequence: CASSSYRTGNTGELFF. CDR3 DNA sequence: TGCGCCAGCAGCTCATATCGGACAGGGAACACCGGGGAGCTGTTTTTT.

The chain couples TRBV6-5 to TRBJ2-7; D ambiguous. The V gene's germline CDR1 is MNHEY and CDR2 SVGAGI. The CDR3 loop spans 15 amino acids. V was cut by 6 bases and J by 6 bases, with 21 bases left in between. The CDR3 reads CASSPQQLAMGEQYF. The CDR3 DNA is TGTGCCAGCAGCCCCCAGCAGTTGGCAATGGGCGAGCAGTACTTC.

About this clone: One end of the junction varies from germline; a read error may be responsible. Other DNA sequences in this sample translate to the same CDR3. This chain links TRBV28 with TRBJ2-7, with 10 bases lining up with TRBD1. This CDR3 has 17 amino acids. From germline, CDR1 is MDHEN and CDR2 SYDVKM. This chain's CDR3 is CASRPPGTGALTYEQYF. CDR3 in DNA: TGTGCCAGCAGGCCACCCGGGACAGGGGCGCTAACCTACGAGCAATACTTC. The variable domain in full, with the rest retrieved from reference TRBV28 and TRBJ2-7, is DVKVTQSSRYLVKRTGEKVFLECVQDMDHENMFWYRQDPGLGLRLIYFSYDVKMKEKGDIPEGYSVSREKKERFSLILESASTNQTSMYLCASRPPGTGALTYEQYFGPGTRLTVT.

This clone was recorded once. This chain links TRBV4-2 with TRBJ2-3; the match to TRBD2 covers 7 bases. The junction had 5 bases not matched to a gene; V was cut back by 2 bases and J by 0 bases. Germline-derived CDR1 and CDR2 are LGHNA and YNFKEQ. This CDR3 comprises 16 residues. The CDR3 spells CASSQQAGTSTDTQYF. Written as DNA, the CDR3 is TGTGCCAGCAGCCAACAAGCGGGAACTAGCACAGATACGCAGTATTTT.

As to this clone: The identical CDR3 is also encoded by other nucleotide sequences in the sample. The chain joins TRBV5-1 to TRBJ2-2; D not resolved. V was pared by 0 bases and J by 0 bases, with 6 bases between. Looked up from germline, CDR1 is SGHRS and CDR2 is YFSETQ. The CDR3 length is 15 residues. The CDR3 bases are TGCGCCAGCAGCTTGGACAGCGCGAACACCGGGGAGCTGTTTTTT. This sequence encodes CASSLDSANTGELFF.

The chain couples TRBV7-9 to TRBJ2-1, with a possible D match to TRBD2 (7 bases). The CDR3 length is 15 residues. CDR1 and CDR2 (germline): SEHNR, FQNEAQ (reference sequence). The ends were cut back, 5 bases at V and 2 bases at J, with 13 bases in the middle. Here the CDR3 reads CASSPGGSAYNEQFF. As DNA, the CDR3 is TGTGCCAGCAGCCCGGGGGGCTCAGCCTACAATGAGCAGTTCTTC.

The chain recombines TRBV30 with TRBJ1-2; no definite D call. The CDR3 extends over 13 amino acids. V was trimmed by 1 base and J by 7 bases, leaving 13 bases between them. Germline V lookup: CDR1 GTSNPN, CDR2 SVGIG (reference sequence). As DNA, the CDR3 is TGTGCCTGGAGTGCTAATCTGCTCGGTGGCTACACCTTC. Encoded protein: CAWSANLLGGYTF.